The 20 T cell receptor beta chains below all came from one sample that was sequenced in a study of CD8 T cells in ankylosing spondylitis. Notes on the study in general: Made up of about eight highly homologous variants, a TCR beta motif appeared characteristic of ankylosing spondylitis blood.

From the 5' RACE reads, TCRdb called clonotypes with MiXCR, one entry per CDR3 protein. This repertoire shows roughly 370,000 distinct CDR3 sequences, more than 20% found once; its top ten account for approximately 16%. These receptors' antigens are unknown. Source material: blood, either unsorted or a sorted T cell fraction (not recorded which). These TCRs come from a male donor with ankylosing spondylitis.

This clonotype showed up just once. CDR3 protein: CASSERQGWERGTDTQYF. The CDR3 DNA reads TGTGCCAGCAGCGAGAGACAGGGGTGGGAGCGGGGCACAGATACGCAGTATTTT. This chain connects TRBV9 to TRBJ2-3, with TRBD1 matching over 8 bases. Germline V lookup: CDR1 SGDLS, CDR2 YYNGEE. Trimming cost V 3 bases and J 1 base; bases outside gene matches: 13. The CDR3 runs 18 residues. Full variable domain (rest looked up from reference TRBV9 and TRBJ2-3): DSGVTQTPKHLITATGQRVTLRCSPRSGDLSVYWYQQSLDQGLQFLIQYYNGEERAKGNILERFSAQQFPDLHSELNLSSLELGDSALYFCASSERQGWERGTDTQYFGPGTRLTVL.

This clonotype turned up a few times. This chain connects TRBV2 to TRBJ2-7; D is possibly TRBD2 (5 bases). The V gene lost 6 bases and the J gene lost 5 bases, with 11 bases spanning the gap. CDR3 length: 12 amino acids. The germline V gene encodes CDR1 SNHLY and CDR2 FYNNEI. The CDR3 reads CASRGLGNEQYF. The CDR3 DNA follows: TGTGCCAGCAGAGGACTGGGCAACGAGCAGTACTTC.

There are a few counts of this clonotype. This rearrangement joins TRBV11-2 to TRBJ2-3; TRBD2 matches at 11 bases. V shed 2 bases and J 3 bases; nucleotides not matched to a gene: 10. The germline V gene has CDR1 SGHAT and CDR2 FQNNGV. This CDR3 has 18 residues. CDR3 sequence (DNA): TGTGCCAGCAGCTTAACTAGCGGGAGAGGTTCGGGGACAGATACGCAGTATTTT. Protein product: CASSLTSGRGSGTDTQYF.

The chain recombines TRBV29-1 with TRBJ2-3, with D uncertain. Trimming pared 2 bases from V and 4 bases from J, leaving 4 bases between. Germline-derived CDR1 and CDR2 are SQVTM and ANQGSEA. The CDR3 covers 11 residues. The DNA for the CDR3 is TGCAGCGTTGAAAGTGCAGATACGCAGTATTTT. This translates into CSVESADTQYF.

V gene TRBV7-9 combines with J gene TRBJ1-2, with TRBD1 as a possible D gene (5 bases). The length of the CDR3 is 12 residues. Per the germline V gene, CDR1 is SEHNR and CDR2 is FQNEAQ (reference sequence). V was clipped by 5 bases and J by 5 bases, with 9 bases between them. The CDR3 DNA is TGTGCCAGCAGCCCTCCAGGGTATGGCTACACCTTC. Its translation is CASSPPGYGYTF.

This rearrangement joins TRBV29-1 to TRBJ2-5; D may be TRBD1 or TRBD2 (5 bases each). The V end lost 6 bases, the J end lost 5 bases, and 22 bases lay between the germline ends. The germline V gene has CDR1 SQVTM and CDR2 ANQGSEA. CDR3 length: 15 residues. In nucleotides, the CDR3 is TGCAGCGTAAGCCGGGACCGATCTTGGGGGGAGACCCAGTACTTC. This sequence encodes CSVSRDRSWGETQYF.

This clonotype has just a few counts. The chain couples TRBV7-9 to TRBJ2-5; TRBD2 might be the D (5 bases). In germline, CDR1 is SEHNR, CDR2 FQNEAQ (reference sequence). The germline V and J ends were trimmed by 7 bases and 0 bases, with 9 bases remaining between them. This CDR3 has 13 amino acids. CDR3 sequence: CASTLRDQETQYF. CDR3 DNA sequence: TGTGCCAGCACCCTGCGGGACCAAGAGACCCAGTACTTC.

The chain couples TRBV20-1 to TRBJ2-7, with 12 bases fitting TRBD2. Germline V lookup: CDR1 DFQATT, CDR2 SNEGSKA (reference sequence). V lost 8 bases, J lost 3 bases, and 5 bases stayed unmatched. The CDR3 is made up of 13 amino acids. The CDR3 sequence is CSPTSGSDYEQYF. The CDR3 coding sequence is TGCAGTCCGACTAGCGGGAGTGACTACGAGCAGTACTTC.

The rearrangement links TRBV5-1 to TRBJ1-5, with unresolved D. The CDR3 length is 14 residues. Trimming took 5 bases from V and 5 from J, leaving 14 bases between them. The germline gives CDR1 SGHRS, CDR2 YFSETQ. The CDR3 protein is CASRIGWEDQPQHF. The DNA of the CDR3 is TGCGCCAGCAGAATAGGGTGGGAGGATCAGCCCCAGCATTTT.

This clonotype was seen a handful of times. V is TRBV5-1 and J is TRBJ2-1; no reliable D call. CDR1 and CDR2 (germline): SGHRS, YFSETQ. V lost 8 bases and J lost 1, with 13 bases in between. The length of the CDR3 is 14 residues. Here the CDR3 DNA reads TGCGCCAGTTCTCCCCTTCAATCCTACAATGAGCAGTTCTTC. This translates into CASSPLQSYNEQFF.

This clonotype was detected a few times. The V call is TRBV10-3, the J call TRBJ2-2; 9 bases fit TRBD2. Germline V CDR1 and CDR2: ENHRY, SYGVKD. The CDR3 length is 14 residues. V shed 6 bases, J shed 4 bases, and the junction held 3 bases outside the gene matches. CDR3 sequence reads: CAIRSSGTTGELFF. CDR3 in DNA: TGTGCCATCAGGTCTAGCGGGACCACCGGGGAGCTGTTTTTT.

This chain links TRBV2 with TRBJ2-2; 8 nucleotides match TRBD1. The germline V gene encodes CDR1 SNHLY and CDR2 FYNNEI. This CDR3 has 15 amino acids. V dropped 7 bases and J dropped 5; count of bases not matched to a gene: 9. DNA of the CDR3: TGTGCCAGCATCCGGGACAGGTCACTTACCGGGGAGCTGTTTTTT. It is translated as CASIRDRSLTGELFF.

This clonotype was seen repeatedly, ten times or more. This chain uses TRBV3-1 with TRBJ2-1; 7 bases line up with TRBD2. CDR1 is LGHDT and CDR2 is YNNKEL in the germline V gene (reference sequence). V trimming: 1 base; J trimming: 6 bases; junction bases outside the gene matches: 3. The CDR3 length is 14 residues. For the CDR3, the DNA is TGTGCCAGCAGCCAAGGAGCGGGAAGCAATGAGCAGTTCTTC. Amino acid sequence: CASSQGAGSNEQFF.

The chain employs TRBV28 and TRBJ2-5, with 8 positions matching TRBD2. This CDR3 has 14 residues. V dropped 4 bases and J dropped 5; count of bases not matched to a gene: 6. Germline values: CDR1 MDHEN, CDR2 SYDVKM. The CDR3 region is CASSSPGLVETQYF. CDR3 bases: TGTGCCAGCAGTTCCCCGGGACTAGTCGAGACCCAGTACTTC.

This clonotype was seen a handful of times. The CDR3 DNA reads as TGTGCCAGCAGCTTCACCTCGGGGGCAGGCTACACCTTC. The encoded protein is CASSFTSGAGYTF. The V call is TRBV11-2, the J call TRBJ1-2; the D gene is possibly TRBD1 (6 bases). Between the trimmed V and J ends, which lost 3 bases and 8 bases, there was a span of 13 bases. Germline V gene lookup returns CDR1 SGHAT and CDR2 FQNNGV. This CDR3 has 13 amino acids. The whole variable domain, remainder taken from reference TRBV11-2 and TRBJ1-2, is EAGVAQSPRYKIIEKRQSVAFWCNPISGHATLYWYQQILGQGPKLLIQFQNNGVVDDSQLPKDRFSAERLKGVDSTLKIQPAKLEDSAVYLCASSFTSGAGYTFGSGTRLTVV.

The sample holds a few counts of this clonotype. The V gene is TRBV18, the J gene TRBJ2-4; the D is unclear. V lost 5 bases to trimming and J lost 1 base, with 12 bases between them. CDR1 is KGHSH, CDR2 LQKENI, per germline. The CDR3 is 15 residues long. CDR3: CASSTALGAKNIQYF. CDR3 bases: TGTGCCAGCTCAACAGCTTTGGGGGCCAAAAACATTCAGTACTTC.

The gene calls are TRBV9 and TRBJ2-4, with TRBD1 as a possible D gene (5 bases). The CDR3 has 13 amino acids. The germline V and J ends were trimmed by 1 base and 8 bases, with 10 bases remaining between them. Germline CDR1 is SGDLS and CDR2 is YYNGEE. The CDR3 DNA follows: TGTGCCAGCAGCGTACAGGGTGCCGACATTCAGTACTTC. The encoded protein is CASSVQGADIQYF.

The chain recombines TRBV20-1 with TRBJ1-4, with TRBD1 as a possible D gene (5 bases). Germline lookup yields CDR1 DFQATT and CDR2 SNEGSKA (reference sequence). The CDR3 is made up of 13 amino acids. V was trimmed by 3 bases and J by 5 bases, leaving 10 bases between them. This CDR3 reads CSASGRANEKLFF. The CDR3 nucleotides are TGCAGTGCTAGCGGCAGGGCCAATGAAAAACTGTTTTTT.

The V call is TRBV25-1, the J call TRBJ1-1, with 8 bases that match TRBD1. The J segment lost 1 base and the V segment lost 7 bases, leaving 11 bases of the junction unmatched. The CDR3 loop spans 16 amino acids. Germline CDR1 reads MGHDK; CDR2 reads SYGVNS. The CDR3 nucleotides read TGTGCCAGCACTAGCTGGCAGGGGGCACGGAACACTGAAGCTTTCTTT. This sequence encodes CASTSWQGARNTEAFF.

The chain employs TRBV5-6 and TRBJ2-1, with 8 bases that match TRBD1. The CDR3 length is 14 residues. V lost 5 bases, J lost 2 bases, and 3 bases stayed unmatched. Looked up from germline, CDR1 is SGHDT and CDR2 is YYEEEE. Here the CDR3 reads CASRRTGPYNEQFF. The CDR3 nucleotides read TGTGCCAGCAGAAGGACAGGGCCCTACAATGAGCAGTTCTTC.